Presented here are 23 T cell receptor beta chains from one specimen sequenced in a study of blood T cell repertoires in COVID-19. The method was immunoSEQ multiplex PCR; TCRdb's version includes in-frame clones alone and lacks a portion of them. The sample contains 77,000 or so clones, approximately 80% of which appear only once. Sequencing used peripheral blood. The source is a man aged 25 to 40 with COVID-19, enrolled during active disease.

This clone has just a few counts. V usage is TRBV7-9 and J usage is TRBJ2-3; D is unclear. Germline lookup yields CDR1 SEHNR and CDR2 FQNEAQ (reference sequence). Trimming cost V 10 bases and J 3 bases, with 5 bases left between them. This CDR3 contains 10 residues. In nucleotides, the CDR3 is TGTGCCACGCAGACAGATACGCAGTATTTT. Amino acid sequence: CATQTDTQYF.

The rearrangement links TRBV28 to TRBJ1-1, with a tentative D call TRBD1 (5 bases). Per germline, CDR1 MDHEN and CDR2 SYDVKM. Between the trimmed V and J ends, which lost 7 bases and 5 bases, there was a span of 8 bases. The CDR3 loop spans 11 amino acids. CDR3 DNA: TGTGCCAGCAAGGAGGGGACTGAAGCTTTCTTT. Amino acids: CASKEGTEAFF.

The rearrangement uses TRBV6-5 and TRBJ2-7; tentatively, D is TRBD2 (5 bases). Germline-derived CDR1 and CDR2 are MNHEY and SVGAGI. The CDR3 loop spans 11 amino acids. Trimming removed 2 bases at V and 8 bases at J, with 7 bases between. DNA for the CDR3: TGTGCCAGCAGTTACGAGGGTAAGCAGTACTTC. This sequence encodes CASSYEGKQYF.

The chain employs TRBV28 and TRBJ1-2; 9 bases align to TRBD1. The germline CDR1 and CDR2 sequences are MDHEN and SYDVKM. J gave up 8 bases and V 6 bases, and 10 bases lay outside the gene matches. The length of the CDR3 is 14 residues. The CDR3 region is CASRQQGALTGYTF. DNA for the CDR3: TGTGCCAGCAGACAACAGGGGGCGTTGACGGGCTACACCTTC.

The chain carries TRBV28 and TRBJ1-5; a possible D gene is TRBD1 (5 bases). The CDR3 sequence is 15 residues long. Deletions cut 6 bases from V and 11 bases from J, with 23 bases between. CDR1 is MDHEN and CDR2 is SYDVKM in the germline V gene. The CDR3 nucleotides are TGTGCCAGCAGAGTTGACAGTAACCTTTGGGGGGCCCAGCATTTT. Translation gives CASRVDSNLWGAQHF.

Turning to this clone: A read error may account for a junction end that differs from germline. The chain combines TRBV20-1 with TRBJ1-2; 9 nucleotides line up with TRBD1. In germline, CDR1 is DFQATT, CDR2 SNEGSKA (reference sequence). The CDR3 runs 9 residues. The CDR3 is CSAGGQGVF. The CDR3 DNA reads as TGCAGTGCTGGGGGACAGGGAGTATTC.

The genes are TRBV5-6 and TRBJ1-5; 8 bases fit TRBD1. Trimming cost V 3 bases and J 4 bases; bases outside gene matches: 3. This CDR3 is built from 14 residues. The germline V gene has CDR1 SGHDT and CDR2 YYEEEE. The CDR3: CASSSRGLNQPQHF. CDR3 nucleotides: TGTGCCAGCAGCTCCAGGGGGCTGAATCAGCCCCAGCATTTT.

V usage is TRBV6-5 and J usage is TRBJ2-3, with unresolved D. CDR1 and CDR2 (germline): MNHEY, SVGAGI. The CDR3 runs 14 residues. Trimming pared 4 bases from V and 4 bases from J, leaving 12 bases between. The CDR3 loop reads CASSSTPAADTQYF. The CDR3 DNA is TGTGCCAGCAGTTCCACCCCTGCAGCAGATACGCAGTATTTT.

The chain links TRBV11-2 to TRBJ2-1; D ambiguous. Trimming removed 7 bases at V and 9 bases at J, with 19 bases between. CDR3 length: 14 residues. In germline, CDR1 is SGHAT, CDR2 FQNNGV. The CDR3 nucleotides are TGTGCCAGCACCTCTCAAGTCTCGTCGGGTGAGCAGTTCTTC. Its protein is CASTSQVSSGEQFF.

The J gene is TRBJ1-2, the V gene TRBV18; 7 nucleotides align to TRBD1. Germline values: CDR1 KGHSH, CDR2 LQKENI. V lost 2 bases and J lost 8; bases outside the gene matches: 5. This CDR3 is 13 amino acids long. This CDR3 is CASSPNRGNGYTF. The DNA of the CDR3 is TGTGCCAGCTCACCAAACAGGGGTAACGGCTACACCTTC.

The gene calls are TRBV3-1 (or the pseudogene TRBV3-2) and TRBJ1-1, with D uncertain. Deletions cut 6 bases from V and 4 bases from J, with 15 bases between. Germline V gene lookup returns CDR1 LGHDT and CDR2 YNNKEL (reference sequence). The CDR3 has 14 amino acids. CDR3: CASRRGSGGTEAFF. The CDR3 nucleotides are TGTGCCAGCAGGCGTGGGTCGGGTGGCACTGAAGCTTTCTTT.

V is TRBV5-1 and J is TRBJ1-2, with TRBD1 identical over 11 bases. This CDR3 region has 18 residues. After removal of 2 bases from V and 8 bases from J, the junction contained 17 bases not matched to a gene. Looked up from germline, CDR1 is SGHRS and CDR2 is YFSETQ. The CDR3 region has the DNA TGCGCCAGCAGCTTTAGCGGGAGTTCGGACAGGGGGCGTCAAGGCTACACCTTC. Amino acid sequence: CASSFSGSSDRGRQGYTF.

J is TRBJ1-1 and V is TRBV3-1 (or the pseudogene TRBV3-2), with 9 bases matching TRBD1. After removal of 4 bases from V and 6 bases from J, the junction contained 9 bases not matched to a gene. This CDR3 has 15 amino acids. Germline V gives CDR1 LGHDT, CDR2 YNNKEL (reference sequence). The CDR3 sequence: CASSPRQGGSAEAFF. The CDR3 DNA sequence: TGTGCCAGCAGCCCCCGACAGGGGGGTAGTGCTGAAGCTTTCTTT.

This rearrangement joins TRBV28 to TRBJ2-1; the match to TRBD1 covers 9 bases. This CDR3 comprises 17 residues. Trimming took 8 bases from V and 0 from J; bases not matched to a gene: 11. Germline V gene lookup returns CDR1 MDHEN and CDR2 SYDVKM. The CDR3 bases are TGTGCCAGCCAATCATCGATGGGACAGGGCTCCTACAATGAGCAGTTCTTC. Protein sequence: CASQSSMGQGSYNEQFF. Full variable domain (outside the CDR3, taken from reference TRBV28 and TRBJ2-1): DVKVTQSSRYLVKRTGEKVFLECVQDMDHENMFWYRQDPGLGLRLIYFSYDVKMKEKGDIPEGYSVSREKKERFSLILESASTNQTSMYLCASQSSMGQGSYNEQFFGPGTRLTVL.

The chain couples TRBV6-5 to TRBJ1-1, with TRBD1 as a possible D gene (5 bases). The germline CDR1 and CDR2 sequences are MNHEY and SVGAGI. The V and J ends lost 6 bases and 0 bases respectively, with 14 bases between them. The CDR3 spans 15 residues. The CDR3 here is CASREVRDLNTEAFF. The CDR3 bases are TGTGCCAGCAGGGAGGTGCGGGACCTGAACACTGAAGCTTTCTTT.

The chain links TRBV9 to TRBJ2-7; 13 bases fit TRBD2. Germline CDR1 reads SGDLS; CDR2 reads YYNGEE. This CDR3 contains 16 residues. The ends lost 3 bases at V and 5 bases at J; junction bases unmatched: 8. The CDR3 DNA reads TGTGCCAGCAGCGGAGGAGGGGGGACTAGCGGGAACGAGCAGTACTTC. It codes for CASSGGGGTSGNEQYF. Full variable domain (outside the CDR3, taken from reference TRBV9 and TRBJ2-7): DSGVTQTPKHLITATGQRVTLRCSPRSGDLSVYWYQQSLDQGLQFLIQYYNGEERAKGNILERFSAQQFPDLHSELNLSSLELGDSALYFCASSGGGGTSGNEQYFGPGTRLTVT.

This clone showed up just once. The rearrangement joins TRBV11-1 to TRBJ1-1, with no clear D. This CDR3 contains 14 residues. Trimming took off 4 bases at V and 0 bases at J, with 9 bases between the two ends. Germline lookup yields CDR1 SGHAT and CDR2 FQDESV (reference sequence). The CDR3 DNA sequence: TGTGCCAGCAGCTCGGGTCACTTGAACACTGAAGCTTTCTTT. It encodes CASSSGHLNTEAFF.

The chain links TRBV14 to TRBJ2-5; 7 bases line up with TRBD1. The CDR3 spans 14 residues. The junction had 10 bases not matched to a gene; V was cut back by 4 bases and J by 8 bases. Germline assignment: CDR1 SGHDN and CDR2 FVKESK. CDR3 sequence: CASSRDRDSVTQYF. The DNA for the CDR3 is TGTGCCAGCAGCCGCGACAGGGATTCTGTTACCCAGTACTTC.

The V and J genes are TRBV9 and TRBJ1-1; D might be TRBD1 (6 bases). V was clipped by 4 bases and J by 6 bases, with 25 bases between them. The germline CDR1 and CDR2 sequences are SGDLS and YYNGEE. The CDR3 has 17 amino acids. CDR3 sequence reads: CASSSPRGGGARAEAFF. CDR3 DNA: TGTGCCAGCAGCTCCCCGAGGGGAGGGGGGGCAAGGGCTGAAGCTTTCTTT.

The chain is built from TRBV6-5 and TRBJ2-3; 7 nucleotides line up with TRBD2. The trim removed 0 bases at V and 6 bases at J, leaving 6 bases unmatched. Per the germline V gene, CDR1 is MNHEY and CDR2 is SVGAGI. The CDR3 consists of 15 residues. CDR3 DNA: TGTGCCAGCAGTTACTCGGCGGGAGCGGCGGATACGCAGTATTTT. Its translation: CASSYSAGAADTQYF.

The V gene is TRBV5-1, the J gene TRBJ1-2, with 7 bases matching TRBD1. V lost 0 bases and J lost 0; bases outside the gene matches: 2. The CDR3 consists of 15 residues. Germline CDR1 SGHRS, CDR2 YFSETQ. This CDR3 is CASSLVRGPNYGYTF. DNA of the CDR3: TGCGCCAGCAGCTTGGTGAGGGGGCCTAACTATGGCTACACCTTC. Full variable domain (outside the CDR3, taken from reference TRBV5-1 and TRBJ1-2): KAGVTQTPRYLIKTRGQQVTLSCSPISGHRSVSWYQQTPGQGLQFLFEYFSETQRNKGNFPGRFSGRQFSNSRSEMNVSTLELGDSALYLCASSLVRGPNYGYTFGSGTRLTVV.

Here the CDR3 reads CASSYRGDQPQHF. The CDR3 DNA reads as TGTGCCAGCAGTTACAGGGGGGATCAGCCCCAGCATTTT. The chain couples TRBV12-3 or TRBV12-4 to TRBJ1-5, with 8 bases identical to TRBD1. V gave up 4 bases and J gave up 5 bases; unmatched junction bases: 1. CDR3 length: 13 amino acids.

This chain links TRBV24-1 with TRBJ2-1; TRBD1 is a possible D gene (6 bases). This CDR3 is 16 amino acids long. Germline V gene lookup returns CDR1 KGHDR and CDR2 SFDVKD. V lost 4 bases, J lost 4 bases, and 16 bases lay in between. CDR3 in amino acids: CATSDPTGRRYNEQFF. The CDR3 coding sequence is TGTGCCACCAGTGACCCGACAGGACGTAGATACAATGAGCAGTTCTTC.